One and the same sample provided the 8 T cell receptor beta chains below, sequenced in a study of shared clonotypes between healthy human individuals. Naive-designated CD8 cells lacked CD45RO, were positively enriched for CCR7, and omitted terminally differentiated effector memory CD45RA+ cells. Measured with immunoSEQ multiplex PCR; TCRdb has only the in-frame clones, and not every one. The sample carries fewer than 800,000 clones, roughly nine tenths recorded once. The specimen sequenced was naive CD8+ T cells sorted from blood. All receptors derive from a man aged 30 to 45 in good health.

The chain employs TRBV15 and TRBJ1-2, with D tentatively TRBD1 (5 bases). Germline V gene sequence: CDR1 LNHNV, CDR2 YYDKDF (reference sequence). This CDR3 is 13 amino acids long. V was cut by 1 base and J by 8 bases, with 11 bases left in between. CDR3 amino acids: CATSRVQGSGYTF. The CDR3 DNA sequence: TGTGCCACCAGCAGAGTGCAGGGATCAGGCTACACCTTC.

V gene TRBV10-3 combines with J gene TRBJ2-1; D is possibly TRBD1 (5 bases). The CDR3 loop spans 16 amino acids. Germline-derived CDR1 and CDR2 are ENHRY and SYGVKD. The V gene lost 3 bases and the J gene lost 0 bases, with 12 bases spanning the gap. CDR3 amino acids: CAISDQGGSSYNEQFF. DNA of the CDR3: TGTGCCATCAGTGACCAGGGCGGAAGCTCCTACAATGAGCAGTTCTTC.

This clone was counted a single time. The V and J genes are TRBV27 and TRBJ2-5; 7 nucleotides line up with TRBD2. Germline CDR1 is MNHEY and CDR2 is SMNVEV (reference sequence). V was clipped by 10 bases and J by 4 bases; unmatched bases: 9. The CDR3 has 13 residues. This CDR3 is CATGGGAGETQYF. Written as DNA, the CDR3 is TGTGCCACCGGGGGAGGGGCGGGAGAGACCCAGTACTTC.

This sequence joins TRBV5-6 and TRBJ2-6; 7 positions agree with TRBD1. The CDR3 contains 17 residues. Germline V lookup: CDR1 SGHDT, CDR2 YYEEEE. J gave up 0 bases and V 3 bases, and 6 bases lay outside the gene matches. The CDR3 spells CASSSGQAFSGANVLTF. The CDR3, as DNA: TGTGCCAGCAGCTCCGGACAGGCGTTCTCTGGGGCCAACGTCCTGACTTTC. The full variable domain, its missing parts supplied by reference TRBV5-6 and TRBJ2-6, is DAGVTQSPTHLIKTRGQQVTLRCSPKSGHDTVSWYQQALGQGPQFIFQYYEEEERQRGNFPDRFSGHQFPNYSSELNVNALLLGDSALYLCASSSGQAFSGANVLTFGAGSRLTVL.

CDR3 sequence: CASSPTSGRASNEQFF. DNA for the CDR3: TGTGCCAGCTCACCAACTAGCGGGAGGGCCAGCAATGAGCAGTTCTTC. The chain links TRBV18 to TRBJ2-1; 13 bases fit TRBD2. The CDR3 spans 16 residues. V was pared by 2 bases and J by 6 bases, with 4 bases of the junction left unmatched. The germline V gene has CDR1 KGHSH and CDR2 LQKENI.

The genes are TRBV19 and TRBJ1-5, with D possibly TRBD1 on 6 matching bases. CDR1 LNHDA and CDR2 SQIVND come from the germline V gene (reference sequence). V was cut by 3 bases and J by 1 base, with 10 bases left in between. The CDR3 has 15 amino acids. The CDR3 loop reads CASSIYGGSNQPQHF. CDR3 bases: TGTGCCAGTAGTATTTACGGGGGCAGCAATCAGCCCCAGCATTTT.

A note on this clone: Other DNA sequences within the sample encode an identical CDR3. This chain joins TRBV28 and TRBJ1-4; D not resolved. This CDR3 comprises 15 residues. Trimming took 2 bases from V and 0 from J, leaving 7 bases between them. Germline loops: CDR1 MDHEN, CDR2 SYDVKM. CDR3 nucleotides: TGTGCCAGCAGTTTAGGCGTGGCAACTAATGAAAAACTGTTTTTT. This sequence encodes CASSLGVATNEKLFF.

This chain uses TRBV10-1 with TRBJ2-7; D gene uncertain. Germline V lookup: CDR1 WNHNN, CDR2 SYGVQD (reference sequence). V shed 3 bases and J shed 5 bases, with 11 bases lying between them. CDR3 length equals 13 residues. The CDR3 spells CASSDPGLHEQYF. The CDR3, as DNA: TGCGCCAGCAGTGATCCCGGGTTGCACGAGCAGTACTTC.